This entry concerns a single TCR beta chain. Sequencing used immunoSEQ multiplex PCR; TCRdb keeps in-frame clones, though not all of them. This table has fewer than 30,000 clones, about 91% appearing once. These data belong to a study of blood T cell repertoires in COVID-19. Study context: PBMCs, B-cell-depleted T cells, or T cells were the source of the cDNA or gDNA that made up the material.

The CDR3 totals 14 residues. J was trimmed by 12 bases and V by 3 bases; bases with no gene match: 10. Germline values: CDR1 KGHSH, CDR2 LQKENI. This TCR came from a human donor in a cohort sampled during active COVID-19. This chain links TRBV18 with TRBJ2-5; TRBD1 agrees at 10 bases. The sequenced sample consisted of peripheral blood. CDR3 DNA sequence: TGTGCCAGCTCACCCGGGACAGGGGTAGAAGGGGAGTACTTC. Translation gives CASSPGTGVEGEYF.